This entry lists 32 T cell receptor beta chains sequenced from one sample in a study of T cells after yellow fever vaccination. TCRdb reanalysed the 5' RACE reads using MiXCR and keeps one entry per CDR3 protein. The sample includes 310,000 or so distinct CDR3 sequences, roughly 4% of them seen just once. The specimen was PBMCs, collected on the day of the yellow fever booster vaccination. These receptors were collected from a man aged 18 to 35 who received the YFV17D yellow fever vaccine.

This clonotype has ten or more counts. V gene TRBV5-1 combines with J gene TRBJ2-1; TRBD1 agrees at 7 bases. Germline V CDR1 and CDR2: SGHRS, YFSETQ. V lost 5 bases to trimming and J lost 5 bases; unmatched junction nucleotides: 4. There are 13 residues in the CDR3. The CDR3 DNA sequence: TGCGCCAGCAGGGACAGGAGAGACAATGAGCAGTTCTTC. Protein sequence: CASRDRRDNEQFF.

This clonotype was observed a handful of times. The V gene is TRBV10-3, the J gene TRBJ2-3, with TRBD2 matching 13 bases. The germline gives CDR1 ENHRY, CDR2 SYGVKD. J lost 1 base, V lost 2 bases, and 6 bases had no gene match. The CDR3 spans 18 residues. The CDR3 DNA reads TGTGCCATCAGTGAGACTAGCGGGGGGGCGACCGGCACAGATACGCAGTATTTT. As protein: CAISETSGGATGTDTQYF.

This clonotype was counted ten times or more. This chain joins TRBV5-4 and TRBJ2-3; tentatively, D is TRBD1 (5 bases). Trimming removed 2 bases from V and 4 bases from J, with 11 bases in between. The CDR3 length is 14 residues. Per germline, CDR1 SGHNT and CDR2 YYREEE (reference sequence). The CDR3 DNA sequence: TGTGCCAGCAGCTTATCTGGGGCTGCAGATACGCAGTATTTT. This encodes CASSLSGAADTQYF.

The table lists this clonotype with many counts. The chain uses TRBV7-9 and TRBJ2-3, with D possibly being TRBD1 or TRBD2 (6 bases each). V gave up 7 bases and J gave up 4 bases, with 21 bases separating them. In germline, CDR1 is SEHNR, CDR2 FQNEAQ (reference sequence). The CDR3 contains 16 residues. In nucleotides, the CDR3 is TGTGCCAGCAACCCCGGGGACGGGGGCCGGGCAGATACGCAGTATTTT. This codes for CASNPGDGGRADTQYF.

The V and J genes are TRBV6-2 or TRBV6-3 and TRBJ2-7; 7 positions agree with TRBD1. CDR3 length equals 14 residues. Per germline, CDR1 MNHEY and CDR2 SVGEGT. V shed 2 bases, J shed 4 bases, and the junction held 5 bases outside the gene matches. CDR3 nucleotides: TGTGCCAGCAGTTACCCTCCAGGGGGTTACGAGCAGTACTTC. It specifies CASSYPPGGYEQYF.

The chain uses TRBV12-3 or TRBV12-4 and TRBJ1-2, with TRBD1 matching over 11 bases. CDR3 length equals 15 residues. J lost 5 bases, V lost 4 bases, and 6 bases had no gene match. DNA for the CDR3: TGTGCCAGCAGTTCCCAGGGACAGGGGGGGTATGGCTACACCTTC. Protein product: CASSSQGQGGYGYTF.

This clonotype was seen many times. The rearrangement uses TRBV5-5 and TRBJ2-7; either TRBD1 or TRBD2 may supply D (6 bases each). The CDR3 totals 12 residues. V was pared by 4 bases and J by 10 bases, with 15 bases between. Germline CDR1 and CDR2: SGHKS and YYEKEE (reference sequence). The CDR3 DNA reads TGTGCCAGCAGCCCGGTGGGGGGACACCAGTACTTC. This encodes CASSPVGGHQYF.

This clonotype showed up just a few times. The DNA is omitted, as the CDR3 cannot be located on it reliably, and the CDR3 follows TCRdb's listing. The V call is TRBV6-6, the J call TRBJ1-2; the table's D call of TRBD1 was not tested on the DNA. The CDR3 length equals 12 residues, ends included. Germline V gene sequence: CDR1 MNHNY, CDR2 SVGAGI (reference sequence). CDR3 amino acids: CASSPFGNGYTF.

The rearrangement uses TRBV18 and TRBJ1-1; D uncertain. Germline loops: CDR1 KGHSH, CDR2 LQKENI. Trimming pared 4 bases from V and 0 bases from J, leaving 12 bases between. The CDR3 is 15 amino acids. The CDR3 nucleotides read TGTGCCAGCTCACGAGATCCAACAATGAACACTGAAGCTTTCTTT. This translates into CASSRDPTMNTEAFF.

This clonotype was recorded a few times. The chain uses TRBV20-1 and TRBJ1-5; D not certain. Germline values: CDR1 DFQATT, CDR2 SNEGSKA (reference sequence). Trimming shortened V by 5 bases and J by 9 bases, and 11 bases separated the two germline ends. The CDR3 runs to 11 residues. The CDR3 region is CSAGRNGPQHF. CDR3 DNA sequence: TGCAGTGCTGGGCGGAACGGGCCCCAGCATTTT.

This clonotype was counted a few times. The V gene is TRBV6-5, the J gene TRBJ2-1, with 10 bases identical to TRBD1. After removal of 8 bases from V and 6 bases from J, the junction contained 13 bases not matched to a gene. CDR3 size: 16 residues. CDR1 and CDR2 from the germline V gene are MNHEY and SVGAGI. The CDR3 here is CASSATRGDRGNEQFF. In DNA form, the CDR3 reads TGTGCCAGCTCCGCGACGAGAGGGGACAGGGGCAATGAGCAGTTCTTC.

At least ten counts were recorded for this clonotype. The chain carries TRBV5-1 and TRBJ1-6; 7 nucleotides agree with TRBD1. CDR3 size: 13 residues. V shed 2 bases, J shed 10 bases, and the junction held 3 bases outside the gene matches. Germline V gives CDR1 SGHRS, CDR2 YFSETQ. CDR3 nucleotides: TGCGCCAGCAGCTTCGACAGGGAGTCACCCCTCCACTTT. Translated: CASSFDRESPLHF.

This clonotype was detected a few times. The chain links TRBV2 to TRBJ2-3; 8 bases fit TRBD1. Trimming removed 7 bases from V and 4 bases from J; junction bases left unmatched: 16. The length of the CDR3 is 17 residues. CDR1 SNHLY and CDR2 FYNNEI come from the germline V gene. The CDR3 region is CASNPHGQGGLPDTQYF. The CDR3 region has the DNA TGTGCCAGCAACCCACACGGACAGGGAGGACTGCCAGATACGCAGTATTTT. Full variable domain (outside the CDR3, taken from reference TRBV2 and TRBJ2-3): EPEVTQTPSHQVTQMGQEVILRCVPISNHLYFYWYRQILGQKVEFLVSFYNNEISEKSEIFDDQFSVERPDGSNFTLKIRSTKLEDSAMYFCASNPHGQGGLPDTQYFGPGTRLTVL.

This clonotype appeared a few times. The chain joins TRBV12-3 or TRBV12-4 to TRBJ1-2; tentative D call: TRBD1 (5 bases). Trimming removed 7 bases from V and 0 bases from J, with 18 bases in between. The CDR3 covers 16 residues. CDR3 in DNA: TGTGCCAGCACCCGTTGGGAGGGGAGGGCTAACTATGGCTACACCTTC. Translating it yields CASTRWEGRANYGYTF.

V is TRBV9 and J is TRBJ1-3; 7 bases fit TRBD1. The ends lost 3 bases at V and 0 bases at J; junction bases unmatched: 9. Germline CDR1 and CDR2: SGDLS and YYNGEE. The CDR3 loop spans 17 amino acids. The CDR3 is CASSARWTGNSGNTIYF. CDR3 nucleotides: TGTGCCAGCAGCGCCCGGTGGACAGGCAACTCTGGAAACACCATATATTTT. The whole variable domain, filled in from reference TRBV9 and TRBJ1-3, reads DSGVTQTPKHLITATGQRVTLRCSPRSGDLSVYWYQQSLDQGLQFLIQYYNGEERAKGNILERFSAQQFPDLHSELNLSSLELGDSALYFCASSARWTGNSGNTIYFGEGSWLTVV.

This clonotype turned up a few times. The rearrangement uses TRBV4-3 and TRBJ1-6, with D uncertain. CDR1 is LGHNA and CDR2 is YSLEER in the germline V gene. The V gene lost 0 bases and the J gene lost 5 bases, with 8 bases spanning the gap. The CDR3 runs to 15 residues. The CDR3 nucleotides are TGCGCCAGCAGCCAAGAAACGGCAGATAATTCACCCCTCCACTTT. Protein product: CASSQETADNSPLHF.

Many counts were recorded for this clonotype. This chain uses TRBV20-1 with TRBJ1-3; D remains ambiguous. Germline CDR1 DFQATT, CDR2 SNEGSKA (reference sequence). The CDR3 spans 12 residues. The V end lost 6 bases, the J end lost 3 bases, and 9 bases lay between the germline ends. DNA of the CDR3: TGCAGTGCCCCCTCACTTGGAAACACCATATATTTT. It is translated as CSAPSLGNTIYF.

This clonotype was seen many times. In DNA, the CDR3 is TGCGCCAGCAGCTTGCGGGTTGATGAGCAGTTCTTC. Translation: CASSLRVDEQFF. V usage is TRBV5-1 and J usage is TRBJ2-1; D is uncertain. Trimming cost V 1 base and J 8 bases, with 7 bases left between them. Germline CDR1 is SGHRS and CDR2 is YFSETQ. The CDR3 extends over 12 amino acids.

This clonotype was seen ten or more times. This chain links TRBV5-6 with TRBJ2-7; D unresolved. Per the germline V gene, CDR1 is SGHDT and CDR2 is YYEEEE. V lost 1 base and J 5 bases, leaving 13 bases between the germline ends. This CDR3 has 14 residues. The CDR3 DNA reads TGTGCCAGCAGCTTGTCTCAGGAGAAGAACGAGCAGTACTTC. It yields the protein CASSLSQEKNEQYF.

V usage is TRBV20-1 and J usage is TRBJ1-1, with a tentative D call TRBD1 (5 bases). The CDR3 extends over 16 amino acids. Germline lookup yields CDR1 DFQATT and CDR2 SNEGSKA (reference sequence). V lost 3 bases and J 4 bases, leaving 21 bases between the germline ends. CDR3 in amino acids: CSARGATDRLRTEAFF. In nucleotides, the CDR3 is TGCAGTGCTAGGGGTGCGACAGATCGGCTACGCACTGAAGCTTTCTTT.

This clonotype appeared many times. The chain joins TRBV7-2 to TRBJ2-3, with D possibly matching TRBD2 (6 bases). Trimming pared 5 bases from V and 1 base from J, leaving 19 bases between. CDR3 length: 17 amino acids. Germline CDR1 and CDR2: SGHTA and FQGNSA. The CDR3 bases are TGTGCCAGCAGCCCGGAAGTGGATCCGGGGGGCACAGATACGCAGTATTTT. Translation gives CASSPEVDPGGTDTQYF.

This clonotype was seen at least ten times. This chain links TRBV20-1 with TRBJ2-2; 7 bases agree with TRBD2. The CDR3 is 16 residues long. The germline V gene has CDR1 DFQATT and CDR2 SNEGSKA (reference sequence). Losses at the gene ends were 2 bases for V and 2 bases for J; bases not matched to a gene: 8. The CDR3 nucleotides read TGCAGTGCTAGACCCCTAGCGGCCGAAAACACCGGGGAGCTGTTTTTT. Translation gives CSARPLAAENTGELFF.

This rearrangement joins TRBV15 to TRBJ1-1; 12 nucleotides match TRBD1. CDR1 and CDR2 from the germline V gene are LNHNV and YYDKDF (reference sequence). The ends lost 6 bases at V and 10 bases at J; junction bases unmatched: 6. This CDR3 contains 13 residues. CDR3 protein: CATRTGTGGSAFF. CDR3 bases: TGTGCCACCAGAACCGGGACAGGGGGCTCAGCTTTCTTT.

This clonotype was found many times. The V call is TRBV12-3 or TRBV12-4, the J call TRBJ1-1; no firm D call. The CDR3 has 13 residues. V gave up 6 bases and J gave up 5 bases, with 13 bases separating them. CDR3 coding DNA: TGTGCCAGCAGCCCCGCTATTGGGACTGAAGCTTTCTTT. It translates to CASSPAIGTEAFF.

At least ten counts were recorded for this clonotype. The chain carries TRBV6-4 and TRBJ2-7; 14 bases agree with TRBD2. J gave up 6 bases and V 2 bases, and 0 bases lay outside the gene matches. CDR1 is MRHNA and CDR2 is SNTAGT in the germline V gene. The CDR3 runs to 14 residues. CDR3 in amino acids: CASSDGTSGGEQYF. The CDR3 nucleotides read TGTGCCAGCAGTGACGGGACTAGCGGGGGCGAGCAGTACTTC.

This clonotype was seen many times. This chain connects TRBV28 to TRBJ2-3; no clear D gene. This CDR3 spans 12 amino acids. V was trimmed by 8 bases and J by 7 bases, leaving 13 bases between them. Germline V lookup: CDR1 MDHEN, CDR2 SYDVKM. In DNA form, the CDR3 reads TGTGCCAGCTCCAACGTGCCATATACGCAGTATTTT. It yields the protein CASSNVPYTQYF. The complete variable domain, with remaining parts taken from reference TRBV28 and TRBJ2-3, reads DVKVTQSSRYLVKRTGEKVFLECVQDMDHENMFWYRQDPGLGLRLIYFSYDVKMKEKGDIPEGYSVSREKKERFSLILESASTNQTSMYLCASSNVPYTQYFGPGTRLTVL.

This clonotype was counted ten times or more. The genes are TRBV5-6 and TRBJ2-1; D is unresolved. Germline values: CDR1 SGHDT, CDR2 YYEEEE. With 0 bases removed from V and 4 bases from J, the gap between germline ends came to 8 bases. The CDR3 is 14 residues long. The CDR3 bases are TGTGCCAGCAGCTTGGGAGGTCGATACAATGAGCAGTTCTTC. It encodes CASSLGGRYNEQFF.

The CDR3 region has the DNA TGTGCCAGCAGCCGGAAAACGAGTGAAGCTTTCTTT. It translates to CASSRKTSEAFF. The chain carries TRBV7-9 and TRBJ1-1; D is unresolved. V shed 5 bases and J shed 7 bases, with 11 bases lying between them. Germline V gives CDR1 SEHNR, CDR2 FQNEAQ (reference sequence). The CDR3 totals 12 residues.

Many counts were recorded for this clonotype. CDR3 protein: CASSQDRTESTDTQYF. The CDR3 DNA follows: TGCGCCAGCAGCCAAGATAGGACAGAAAGCACAGATACGCAGTATTTT. The rearrangement joins TRBV4-3 to TRBJ2-3; a possible D gene is TRBD1 (6 bases). The ends were cut back, 0 bases at V and 0 bases at J, with 10 bases in the middle. This CDR3 region has 16 residues. Germline lookup yields CDR1 LGHNA and CDR2 YSLEER.

This clonotype was picked up many times. The rearrangement uses TRBV20-1 and TRBJ2-1, with unresolved D. This CDR3 has 15 residues. The germline V and J ends were trimmed by 4 bases and 0 bases, with 13 bases remaining between them. Germline V lookup: CDR1 DFQATT, CDR2 SNEGSKA (reference sequence). CDR3 DNA sequence: TGCAGTGCTATGCGGTTTCCTAGCTCCTACAATGAGCAGTTCTTC. Residues: CSAMRFPSSYNEQFF.

In this sample, this clonotype turned up a few times. The CDR3 DNA is TGCAGTCCCCGGGGGGGTGTATACGAGACCCAGTACTTC. Its translation: CSPRGGVYETQYF. The chain has TRBV20-1 and TRBJ2-5, with TRBD2 identical over 8 bases. This CDR3 region has 13 residues. Germline CDR1 DFQATT, CDR2 SNEGSKA (reference sequence). The V segment lost 8 bases and the J segment 5 bases; nucleotides outside the gene matches: 10.

This clonotype was recorded at least ten times. The CDR3 reads CASSYTGYTEAFF. The CDR3 DNA reads as TGTGCCAGCAGCTATACAGGGTACACTGAAGCTTTCTTT. This chain uses TRBV7-2 with TRBJ1-1; D may be TRBD1 (6 bases). V lost 4 bases to trimming and J lost 3 bases, with 9 bases between them. The CDR3 is made up of 13 amino acids. Germline CDR1 reads SGHTA; CDR2 reads FQGNSA.